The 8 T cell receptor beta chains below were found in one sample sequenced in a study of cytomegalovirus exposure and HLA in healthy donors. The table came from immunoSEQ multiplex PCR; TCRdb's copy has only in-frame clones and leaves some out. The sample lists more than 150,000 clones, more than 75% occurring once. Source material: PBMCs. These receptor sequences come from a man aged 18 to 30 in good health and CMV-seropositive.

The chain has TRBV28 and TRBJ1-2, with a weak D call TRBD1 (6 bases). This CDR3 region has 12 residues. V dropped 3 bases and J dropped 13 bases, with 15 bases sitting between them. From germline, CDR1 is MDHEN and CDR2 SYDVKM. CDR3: CASSLSDRRITF. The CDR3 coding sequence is TGTGCCAGCAGTTTGTCCGACAGGCGGATCACCTTC.

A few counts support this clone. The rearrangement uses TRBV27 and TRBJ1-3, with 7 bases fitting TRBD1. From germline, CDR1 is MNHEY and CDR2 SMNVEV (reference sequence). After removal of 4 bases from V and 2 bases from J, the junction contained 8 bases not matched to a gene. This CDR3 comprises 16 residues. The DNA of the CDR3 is TGTGCCAGCAGTTCGGCCGACAGGGTTACTGGAAACACCATATATTTT. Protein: CASSSADRVTGNTIYF.

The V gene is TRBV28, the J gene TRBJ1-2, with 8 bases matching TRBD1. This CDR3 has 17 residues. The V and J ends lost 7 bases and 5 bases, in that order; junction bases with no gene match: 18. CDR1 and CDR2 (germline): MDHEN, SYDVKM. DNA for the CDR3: TGTGCCAGCACCAATTGGGGGGGGCAACAGGGGGATTATGGCTACACCTTC. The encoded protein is CASTNWGGQQGDYGYTF.

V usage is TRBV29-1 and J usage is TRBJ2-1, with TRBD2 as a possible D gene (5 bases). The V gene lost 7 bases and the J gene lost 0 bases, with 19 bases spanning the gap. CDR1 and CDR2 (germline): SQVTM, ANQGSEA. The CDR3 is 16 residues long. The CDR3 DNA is TGCAGCGCACGAGGGCCAGTTGAGAGCTCCTACAATGAGCAGTTCTTC. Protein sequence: CSARGPVESSYNEQFF.

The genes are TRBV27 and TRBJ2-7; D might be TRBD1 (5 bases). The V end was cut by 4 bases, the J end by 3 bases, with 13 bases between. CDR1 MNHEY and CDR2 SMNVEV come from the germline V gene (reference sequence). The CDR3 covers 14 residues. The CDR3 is CASSWGLSNYEQYF. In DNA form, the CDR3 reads TGTGCCAGCAGTTGGGGCCTTTCCAACTACGAGCAGTACTTC.

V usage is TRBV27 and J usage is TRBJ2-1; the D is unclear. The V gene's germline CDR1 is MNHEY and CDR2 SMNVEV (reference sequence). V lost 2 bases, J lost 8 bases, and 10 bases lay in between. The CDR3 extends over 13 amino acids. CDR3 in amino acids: CASSLLGFDEQFF. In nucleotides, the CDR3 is TGTGCCAGCAGTTTACTAGGTTTCGATGAGCAGTTCTTC.

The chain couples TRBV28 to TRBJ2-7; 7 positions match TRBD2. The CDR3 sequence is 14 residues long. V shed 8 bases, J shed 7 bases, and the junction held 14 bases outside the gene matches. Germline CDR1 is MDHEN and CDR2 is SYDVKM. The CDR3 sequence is CASGPSGPLREQYF. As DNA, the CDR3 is TGTGCCAGCGGGCCTAGCGGCCCTTTGAGGGAGCAGTACTTC.

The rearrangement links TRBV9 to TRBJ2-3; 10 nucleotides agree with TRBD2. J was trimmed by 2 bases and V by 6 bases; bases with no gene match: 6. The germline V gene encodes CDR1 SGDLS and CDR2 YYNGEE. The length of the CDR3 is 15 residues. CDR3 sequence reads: CASTPAGGYTDTQYF. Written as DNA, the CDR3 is TGTGCCAGCACCCCAGCGGGAGGGTACACAGATACGCAGTATTTT.